The 3 T cell receptor beta chains in this list originate from one sample, sequenced in a study of cytomegalovirus exposure and HLA in healthy donors. It was with 60 Vbeta and 13 Jbeta primers that the PCR ran. Profiled with immunoSEQ multiplex PCR; TCRdb holds only in-frame clones, not every one. There are some 120,000 clones in the sample; roughly four fifths occur only once, and approximately 3.6% lies in the top ten. Sequencing input: PBMCs. All receptors derive from a woman aged 40-49 years in good health and CMV-seropositive.

CDR3 sequence: CASSLWGEGAGTGELFF. CDR3 nucleotide sequence: TGTGCCAGCAGTTTATGGGGGGAAGGGGCTGGCACCGGGGAGCTGTTTTTT. The V gene is TRBV27, the J gene TRBJ2-2; tentative D call: TRBD2 (6 bases). Trimming shortened V by 1 base and J by 4 bases, and 16 bases separated the two germline ends. The CDR3 contains 17 residues. Germline values: CDR1 MNHEY, CDR2 SMNVEV (reference sequence).

This chain uses TRBV14 with TRBJ2-7; a weak D match, TRBD1 (6 bases). V was shortened by 2 bases and J by 4 bases, with 12 bases between the two germline ends. This CDR3 has 14 residues. The V gene's germline CDR1 is SGHDN and CDR2 FVKESK. The CDR3 DNA sequence: TGTGCCAGCAGCCAACCGGGACAAGGATACGAGCAGTACTTC. This codes for CASSQPGQGYEQYF.

The chain employs TRBV6-5 and TRBJ2-7; D gene uncertain. This CDR3 is built from 12 residues. Trimming removed 1 base at V and 6 bases at J, with 7 bases between. Germline values: CDR1 MNHEY, CDR2 SVGAGI. CDR3 in DNA: TGTGCCAGCAGTTACTATCGAGGCGAGCAGTACTTC. This gives the protein CASSYYRGEQYF.